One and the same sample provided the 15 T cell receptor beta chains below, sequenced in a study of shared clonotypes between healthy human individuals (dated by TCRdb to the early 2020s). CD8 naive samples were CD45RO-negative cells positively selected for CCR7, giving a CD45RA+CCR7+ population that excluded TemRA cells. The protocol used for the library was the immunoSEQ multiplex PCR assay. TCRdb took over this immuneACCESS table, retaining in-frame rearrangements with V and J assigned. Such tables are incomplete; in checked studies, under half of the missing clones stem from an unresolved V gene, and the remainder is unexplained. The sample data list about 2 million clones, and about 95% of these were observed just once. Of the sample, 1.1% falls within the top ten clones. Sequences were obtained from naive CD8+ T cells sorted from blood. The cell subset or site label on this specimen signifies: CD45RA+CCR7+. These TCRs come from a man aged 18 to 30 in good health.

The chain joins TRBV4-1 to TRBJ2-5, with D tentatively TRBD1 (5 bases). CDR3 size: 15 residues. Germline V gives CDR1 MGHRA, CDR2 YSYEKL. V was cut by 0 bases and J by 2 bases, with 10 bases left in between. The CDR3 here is CASSQDPTAQETQYF. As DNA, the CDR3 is TGCGCCAGCAGCCAAGACCCGACAGCGCAAGAGACCCAGTACTTC.

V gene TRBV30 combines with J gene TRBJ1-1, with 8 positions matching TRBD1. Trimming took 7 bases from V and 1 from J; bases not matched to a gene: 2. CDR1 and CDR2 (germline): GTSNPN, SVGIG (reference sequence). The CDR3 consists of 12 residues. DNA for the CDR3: TGTGCCTCCGGACAGGGGAACACTGAAGCTTTCTTT. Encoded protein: CASGQGNTEAFF. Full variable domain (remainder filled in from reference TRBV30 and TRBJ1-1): SQTIHQWPATLVQPVGSPLSLECTVEGTSNPNLYWYRQAAGRGLQLLFYSVGIGQISSEVPQNLSASRPQDRQFILSSKKLLLSDSGFYLCASGQGNTEAFFGQGTRLTVV.

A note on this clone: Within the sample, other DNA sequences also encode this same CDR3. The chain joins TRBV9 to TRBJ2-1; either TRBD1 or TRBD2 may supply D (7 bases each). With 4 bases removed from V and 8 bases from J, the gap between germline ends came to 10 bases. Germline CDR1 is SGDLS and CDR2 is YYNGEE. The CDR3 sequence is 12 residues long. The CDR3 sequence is CASSSGGDEQFF. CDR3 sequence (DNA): TGTGCCAGCAGCTCAGGGGGGGATGAGCAGTTCTTC. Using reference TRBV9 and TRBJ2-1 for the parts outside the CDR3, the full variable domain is DSGVTQTPKHLITATGQRVTLRCSPRSGDLSVYWYQQSLDQGLQFLIQYYNGEERAKGNILERFSAQQFPDLHSELNLSSLELGDSALYFCASSSGGDEQFFGPGTRLTVL.

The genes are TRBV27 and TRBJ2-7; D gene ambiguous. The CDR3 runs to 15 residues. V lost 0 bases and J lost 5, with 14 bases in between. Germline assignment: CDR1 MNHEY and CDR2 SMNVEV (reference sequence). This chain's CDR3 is CASSLSNFASDEQYF. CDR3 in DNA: TGTGCCAGCAGTTTATCGAATTTCGCCTCGGACGAGCAGTACTTC.

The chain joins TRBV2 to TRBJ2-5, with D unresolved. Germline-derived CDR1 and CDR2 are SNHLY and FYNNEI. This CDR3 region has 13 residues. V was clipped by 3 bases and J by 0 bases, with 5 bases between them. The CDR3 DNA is TGTGCCAGCAGTGATCCGGACCAAGAGACCCAGTACTTC. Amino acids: CASSDPDQETQYF.

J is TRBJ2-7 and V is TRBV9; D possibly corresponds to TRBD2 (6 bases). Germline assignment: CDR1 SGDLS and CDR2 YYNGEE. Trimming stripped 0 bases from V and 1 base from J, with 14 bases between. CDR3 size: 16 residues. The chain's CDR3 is CASSVGSGLLSYEQYF. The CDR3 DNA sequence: TGTGCCAGCAGCGTAGGATCGGGACTGCTATCCTACGAGCAGTACTTC.

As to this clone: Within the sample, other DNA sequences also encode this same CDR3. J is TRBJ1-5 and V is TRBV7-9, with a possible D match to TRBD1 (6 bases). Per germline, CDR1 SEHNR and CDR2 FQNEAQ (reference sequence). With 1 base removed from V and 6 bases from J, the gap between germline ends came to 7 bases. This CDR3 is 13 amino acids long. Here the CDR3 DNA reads TGTGCCAGCAGCTTAGGAGGGGGTCAGCCCCAGCATTTT. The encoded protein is CASSLGGGQPQHF.

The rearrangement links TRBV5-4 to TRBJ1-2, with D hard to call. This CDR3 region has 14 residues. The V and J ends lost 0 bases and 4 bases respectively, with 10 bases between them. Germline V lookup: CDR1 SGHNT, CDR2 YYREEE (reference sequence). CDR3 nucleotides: TGTGCCAGCAGCTTGGGTGGTTTGGCCTATGGCTACACCTTC. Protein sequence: CASSLGGLAYGYTF.

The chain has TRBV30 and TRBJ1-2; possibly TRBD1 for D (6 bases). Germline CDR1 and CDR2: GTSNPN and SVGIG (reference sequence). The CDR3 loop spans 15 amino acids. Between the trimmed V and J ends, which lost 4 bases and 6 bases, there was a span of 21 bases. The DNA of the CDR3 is TGTGCCTGGACCCCTTCTACCGGGACATCGGATGGCTACACCTTC. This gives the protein CAWTPSTGTSDGYTF.

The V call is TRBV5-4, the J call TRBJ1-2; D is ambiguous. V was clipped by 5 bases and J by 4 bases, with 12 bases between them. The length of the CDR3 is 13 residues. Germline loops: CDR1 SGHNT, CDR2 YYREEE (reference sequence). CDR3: CASSGWGFYGYTF. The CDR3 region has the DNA TGTGCCAGCAGTGGATGGGGATTCTATGGCTACACCTTC.

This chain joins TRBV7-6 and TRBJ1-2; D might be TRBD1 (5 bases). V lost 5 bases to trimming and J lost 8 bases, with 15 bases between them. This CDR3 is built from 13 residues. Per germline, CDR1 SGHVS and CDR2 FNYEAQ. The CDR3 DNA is TGTGCCAGCAGCCAAACCGGGGCTGGCGGCTACACCTTC. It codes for CASSQTGAGGYTF.

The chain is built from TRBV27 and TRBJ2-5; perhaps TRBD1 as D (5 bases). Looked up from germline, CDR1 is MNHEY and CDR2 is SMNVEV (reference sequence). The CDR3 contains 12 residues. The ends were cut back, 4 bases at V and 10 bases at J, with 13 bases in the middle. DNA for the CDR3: TGTGCCAGCAGTTCGGACACCAGGGACCAGTACTTC. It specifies CASSSDTRDQYF.

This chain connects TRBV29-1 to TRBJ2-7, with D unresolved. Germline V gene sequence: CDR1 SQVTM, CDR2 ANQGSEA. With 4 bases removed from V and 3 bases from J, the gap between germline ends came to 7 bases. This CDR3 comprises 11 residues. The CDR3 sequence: CSVALDYEQYF. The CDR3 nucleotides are TGCAGCGTTGCCCTAGACTACGAGCAGTACTTC.

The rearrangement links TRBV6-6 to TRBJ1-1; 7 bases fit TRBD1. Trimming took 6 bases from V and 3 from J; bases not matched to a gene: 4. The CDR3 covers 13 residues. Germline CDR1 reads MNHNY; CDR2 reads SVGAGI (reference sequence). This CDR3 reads CASRLQGHTEAFF. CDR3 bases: TGTGCCAGCAGGCTACAGGGGCACACTGAAGCTTTCTTT.

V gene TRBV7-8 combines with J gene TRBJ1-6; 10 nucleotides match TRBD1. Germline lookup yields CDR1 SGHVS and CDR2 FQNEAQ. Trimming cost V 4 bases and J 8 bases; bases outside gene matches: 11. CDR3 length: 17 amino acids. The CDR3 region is CASSWTQRTGGYSPLHF. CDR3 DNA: TGTGCCAGCAGCTGGACCCAAAGGACAGGGGGATATTCACCCCTCCACTTT.